The T cell receptor (beta chain) described here comes from a study of cytomegalovirus exposure and HLA in healthy donors. Whole-study results and caveats: Cytomegalovirus status, reportedly, was diagnosed with high specificity and sensitivity by the classifier. Most CMV-associated TCR beta chains appeared HLA-restricted in a later analysis.

With respect to this clone: Its antigen is undetermined.

This PCR relied on a set of 60 Vbeta primers and 13 Jbeta primers. The table came from immunoSEQ multiplex PCR; TCRdb's copy has only in-frame clones and leaves some out. Among fewer than 200,000 clones listed, approximately 82% were seen once. Source material: PBMCs. The receptor was isolated from a man between 40 and 49 years old in good health and CMV-seropositive.

The CDR3 protein is CASSGVLSTDTQYF. The DNA for the CDR3 is TGTGCCAGCAGCGGGGTCCTTAGCACAGATACGCAGTATTTT. This chain joins TRBV2 and TRBJ2-3, with D tentatively TRBD2 (5 bases). This CDR3 comprises 14 residues. V was pared by 6 bases and J by 0 bases, with 10 bases between. The germline gives CDR1 SNHLY, CDR2 FYNNEI.